What follows describes a single T cell receptor (beta chain). V shed 4 bases and J shed 0 bases, with 17 bases lying between them. This CDR3 is 16 amino acids long. The germline gives CDR1 SGDLS, CDR2 YYNGEE. Some clones are missing from TCRdb's copy, which holds only in-frame ones; the method was immunoSEQ multiplex PCR. The table shows over a million clones, with about 84% occurring only once. The sample belongs to a study of shared clonotypes between healthy human individuals. The sequenced material came from memory CD4+ T cells from PBMCs. The subset: CD45RA-negative fraction. The chain is built from TRBV9 and TRBJ2-7, with TRBD1 as a possible D gene (5 bases). This sequence originates from a man between 18 and 35 years old in good health. Some clones in this sample may be carry-over from other donors' samples. CDR3 residues: CASSQHKDKPSYEQYF. Written as DNA, the CDR3 is TGTGCCAGCAGCCAGCACAAGGACAAGCCCTCCTACGAGCAGTACTTC.